The 29 T cell receptor beta chains below all came from one sample that was sequenced in a study of T cell responses to AZD1222 COVID-19 vaccine. Sequenced by immunoSEQ multiplex PCR; TCRdb stores in-frame clones only, minus some. Seen here are 79,000 or so clones, about three quarters observed once, and the top ten hold roughly 28%. The material sequenced was peripheral blood, taken 28 days after the second dose of the MenACWY control vaccine. All receptors come from an adult who received the MenACWY meningococcal vaccine as a control.

Remarks on this clone: Other DNA sequences in the sample encode the same CDR3. This rearrangement joins TRBV20-1 to TRBJ2-5; D is uncertain. V gave up 1 base and J gave up 4 bases, with 4 bases separating them. Germline V CDR1 and CDR2: DFQATT, SNEGSKA (reference sequence). The CDR3 consists of 11 residues. In DNA form, the CDR3 reads TGCAGTGCTAGAGTGGGAGAGACCCAGTACTTC. This encodes CSARVGETQYF.

Concerning this clone itself: Different DNA sequences within this sample yield the same CDR3. The chain links TRBV14 to TRBJ2-7; D is unclear. The CDR3 sequence is 12 residues long. V lost 1 base and J 3 bases, leaving 4 bases between the germline ends. Looked up from germline, CDR1 is SGHDN and CDR2 is FVKESK. DNA of the CDR3: TGTGCCAGCAGCCAAGGAAGCTACGAGCAGTACTTC. Encoded protein: CASSQGSYEQYF. The full variable domain, rest sourced from reference TRBV14 and TRBJ2-7, is EAGVTQFPSHSVIEKGQTVTLRCDPISGHDNLYWYRRVMGKEIKFLLHFVKESKQDESGMPNNRFLAERTGGTYSTLKVQPAELEDSGVYFCASSQGSYEQYFGPGTRLTVT.

The chain uses TRBV5-1 and TRBJ1-6; TRBD1 is a possible D gene (6 bases). This CDR3 has 14 amino acids. Trimming took 4 bases from V and 6 from J, leaving 11 bases between them. Germline CDR1 and CDR2: SGHRS and YFSETQ. The CDR3 protein is CASSIGGINSPLHF. The CDR3 DNA reads TGCGCCAGCAGCATAGGGGGAATTAATTCACCCCTCCACTTT.

The rearrangement links TRBV5-1 to TRBJ2-5; TRBD1 agrees at 7 bases. CDR3 length: 15 residues. Germline-derived CDR1 and CDR2 are SGHRS and YFSETQ. J was trimmed by 2 bases and V by 0 bases; bases with no gene match: 4. CDR3 residues: CASSLEGQSQETQYF. In DNA form, the CDR3 reads TGCGCCAGCAGCTTGGAGGGACAGTCACAAGAGACCCAGTACTTC. The variable domain in full, with the rest retrieved from reference TRBV5-1 and TRBJ2-5, is KAGVTQTPRYLIKTRGQQVTLSCSPISGHRSVSWYQQTPGQGLQFLFEYFSETQRNKGNFPGRFSGRQFSNSRSEMNVSTLELGDSALYLCASSLEGQSQETQYFGPGTRLLVL.

V gene TRBV7-2 combines with J gene TRBJ1-1, with D unresolved. The V gene's germline CDR1 is SGHTA and CDR2 FQGNSA. With 2 bases removed from V and 5 bases from J, the gap between germline ends came to 12 bases. The length of the CDR3 is 14 residues. CDR3 sequence reads: CASSLLGSGTEAFF. The DNA of the CDR3 is TGTGCCAGCAGCTTATTAGGGAGCGGGACTGAAGCTTTCTTT.

This chain joins TRBV5-6 and TRBJ1-6; D uncertain. CDR3 length equals 15 residues. Per germline, CDR1 SGHDT and CDR2 YYEEEE. The germline V and J ends were trimmed by 4 bases and 7 bases, with 15 bases remaining between them. The CDR3 DNA follows: TGTGCCAGCAGCCAGGACGGTCCGGGAAATTCACCCCTCCACTTT. Amino acids: CASSQDGPGNSPLHF.

The rearrangement joins TRBV9 to TRBJ2-1; D may be TRBD1 or TRBD2 (5 bases each). The CDR3 loop spans 15 amino acids. V was shortened by 2 bases and J by 9 bases, with 18 bases between the two germline ends. The germline gives CDR1 SGDLS, CDR2 YYNGEE. The CDR3 protein is CASSVGTEGWSEQFF. CDR3 DNA sequence: TGTGCCAGCAGCGTGGGGACCGAGGGATGGAGTGAGCAGTTCTTC.

The rearrangement joins TRBV18 to TRBJ2-3, with D possibly being TRBD2 (6 bases). Per the germline V gene, CDR1 is KGHSH and CDR2 is LQKENI. The CDR3 sequence is 17 residues long. Trimming left V 3 bases short and J 5 bases short, with 21 bases between. The CDR3 DNA reads as TGTGCCAGCTCACCCATCCGGAGGGATCGGGATCTAGATACGCAGTATTTT. Amino acids: CASSPIRRDRDLDTQYF. Together with reference TRBV18 and TRBJ2-3, the CDR3 gives the full variable domain: NAGVMQNPRHLVRRRGQEARLRCSPMKGHSHVYWYRQLPEEGLKFMVYLQKENIIDESGMPKERFSAEFPKEGPSILRIQQVVRGDSAAYFCASSPIRRDRDLDTQYFGPGTRLTVL.

This rearrangement joins TRBV19 to TRBJ2-7; D uncertain. V lost 2 bases and J lost 6, with 11 bases in between. Germline V gene data show CDR1 as LNHDA and CDR2 as SQIVND (reference sequence). The CDR3 spans 13 residues. CDR3 sequence (DNA): TGTGCCAGTAGTATACAAAGTACGGGCGAGCAGTACTTC. Protein product: CASSIQSTGEQYF.

The chain links TRBV7-2 to TRBJ2-6; 8 bases align to TRBD2. The CDR3 is made up of 17 amino acids. Germline V CDR1 and CDR2: SGHTA, FQGNSA. The V and J ends lost 6 bases and 0 bases, in that order; junction bases with no gene match: 7. The CDR3 DNA follows: TGTGCCAGCAGTCTATTAGCGGGGAACTCTGGGGCCAACGTCCTGACTTTC. Protein: CASSLLAGNSGANVLTF.

A note on this clone: The junction does not match germline at one end; this may be a read error. The chain has TRBV25-1 and TRBJ1-4; D gene unclear. This CDR3 has 14 residues. The germline gives CDR1 MGHDK, CDR2 SYGVNS. The CDR3 DNA reads as TGTGCCAGCTGTGAGGCGGGGAGCGGAGAAAAACTGTTTTTT. Amino acid sequence: CASCEAGSGEKLFF.

The chain couples TRBV9 to TRBJ1-3; D is undetermined. The CDR3 has 17 residues. Per germline, CDR1 SGDLS and CDR2 YYNGEE. Between the trimmed V and J ends, which lost 0 bases and 7 bases, there was a span of 20 bases. Here the CDR3 reads CASSVDARVKTRNTIYF. DNA of the CDR3: TGTGCCAGCAGCGTAGATGCCCGGGTCAAAACAAGGAACACCATATATTTT.

This clone is a singleton in its sample. The rearrangement links TRBV2 to TRBJ1-5; D is ambiguous. The germline CDR1 and CDR2 sequences are SNHLY and FYNNEI. V dropped 7 bases and J dropped 1 base, with 5 bases sitting between them. The CDR3 runs 12 residues. The CDR3 is CASKDSNQPQHF. The CDR3 bases are TGTGCCAGCAAGGACAGCAATCAGCCCCAGCATTTT.

Remarks on this clone: Sequence at one end of the junction differs from germline and may be a read error. The genes are TRBV5-1 and TRBJ1-6, with D perhaps matching TRBD1 (5 bases). Germline assignment: CDR1 SGHRS and CDR2 YFSETQ. The CDR3 runs 14 residues. The CDR3 is CARSWGGENSPLHF. The CDR3 coding sequence is TGCGCCCGCAGCTGGGGGGGGGAGAATTCACCCCTCCACTTT.

The V gene is TRBV19, the J gene TRBJ1-4, with D uncertain. CDR1 is LNHDA and CDR2 is SQIVND in the germline V gene (reference sequence). Trimming removed 4 bases at V and 3 bases at J, with 12 bases between. The CDR3 sequence is 15 residues long. The CDR3 spells CASSKDPASNEKLFF. The CDR3 DNA sequence: TGTGCCAGTAGTAAGGATCCAGCCTCTAATGAAAAACTGTTTTTT.

The chain recombines TRBV28 with TRBJ2-5; 12 bases fit TRBD1. Germline-derived CDR1 and CDR2 are MDHEN and SYDVKM. V lost 4 bases, J lost 5 bases, and 14 bases stayed unmatched. The CDR3 has 18 residues. The CDR3 sequence is CASSSPVGGTGGVETQYF. CDR3 nucleotide sequence: TGTGCCAGCAGTTCCCCAGTGGGGGGGACAGGGGGCGTGGAGACCCAGTACTTC.

The J gene is TRBJ1-5, the V gene TRBV19, with 7 bases identical to TRBD1. The length of the CDR3 is 14 residues. Germline V gene data show CDR1 as LNHDA and CDR2 as SQIVND (reference sequence). With V trimmed by 8 bases and J by 2 bases, 6 bases remained unmatched. CDR3 nucleotides: TGTGCCAGTGACTCCGGGACAGGCAATCAGCCCCAGCATTTT. Translated: CASDSGTGNQPQHF.

The genes are TRBV3-1 (or the pseudogene TRBV3-2) and TRBJ1-1; D not certain. V lost 2 bases and J 11 bases, leaving 15 bases between the germline ends. CDR1 is LGHDT, CDR2 YNNKEL, per germline (reference sequence). The CDR3 has 13 residues. The chain's CDR3 is CASSQRNLPRAFF. Written as DNA, the CDR3 is TGTGCCAGCAGCCAAAGAAACCTACCTCGGGCTTTCTTT.

This clone was picked up one time. The chain couples TRBV18 to TRBJ2-3; a possible D gene is TRBD2 (6 bases). The CDR3 length is 17 residues. CDR1 KGHSH and CDR2 LQKENI come from the germline V gene. Trimming removed 3 bases from V and 5 bases from J, with 21 bases in between. The CDR3 DNA is TGTGCCAGCTCACCCTTAGGCGACGGAGGGCTTATAGATACGCAGTATTTT. This encodes CASSPLGDGGLIDTQYF.

The rearrangement joins TRBV10-3 to TRBJ1-1, with D possibly TRBD1 on 6 matching bases. Trimming removed 10 bases at V and 1 base at J, with 13 bases between. In germline, CDR1 is ENHRY, CDR2 SYGVKD. The CDR3 consists of 13 residues. CDR3 DNA sequence: TGTGCCACAGCGGACAGTCGGAACACTGAAGCTTTCTTT. Translated, it gives CATADSRNTEAFF.

The V and J genes are TRBV6-5 and TRBJ2-7; a possible D gene is TRBD2 (5 bases). Germline assignment: CDR1 MNHEY and CDR2 SVGAGI. V shed 6 bases and J shed 4 bases, with 13 bases lying between them. The CDR3 covers 13 residues. The CDR3 protein is CASRTDWSYEQYF. The CDR3 DNA reads as TGTGCCAGCAGGACGGACTGGTCTTACGAGCAGTACTTC.

The chain is built from TRBV28 and TRBJ2-7, with 8 bases that match TRBD1. V lost 5 bases to trimming and J lost 2 bases; unmatched junction nucleotides: 2. The CDR3 totals 13 residues. Germline V gene lookup returns CDR1 MDHEN and CDR2 SYDVKM. This CDR3 reads CASSAGGTYEQYF. The CDR3 nucleotides read TGTGCCAGCAGTGCAGGGGGCACCTACGAGCAGTACTTC.

CDR3 DNA sequence: TGTGCCAGCAGTTTAAGGGGCTTAGCCTACGAGCAGTACTTC. Its protein product is CASSLRGLAYEQYF. The chain links TRBV28 to TRBJ2-7, with D possibly being TRBD1 (5 bases). The CDR3 extends over 14 amino acids. Per the germline V gene, CDR1 is MDHEN and CDR2 is SYDVKM. Trimming stripped 2 bases from V and 2 bases from J, with 10 bases between.

The gene calls are TRBV19 and TRBJ2-5, with D perhaps given as TRBD1 or TRBD2 (6 bases each). Trimming removed 5 bases at V and 4 bases at J, with 17 bases between. The germline V gene encodes CDR1 LNHDA and CDR2 SQIVND (reference sequence). CDR3 length: 15 amino acids. CDR3 DNA: TGTGCCAGTAGTCACCAAGGGGGGTCTCGAGAGACCCAGTACTTC. Translation gives CASSHQGGSRETQYF.

V gene TRBV6-5 combines with J gene TRBJ1-5; D gene uncertain. The CDR3 is made up of 13 amino acids. Trimming stripped 6 bases from V and 6 bases from J, with 12 bases between. Germline lookup yields CDR1 MNHEY and CDR2 SVGAGI. The DNA of the CDR3 is TGTGCCAGCAGGGACCCTGGAGGTCAGCCCCAGCATTTT. Protein product: CASRDPGGQPQHF.

J is TRBJ2-5 and V is TRBV18; perhaps TRBD1 as D (5 bases). Germline lookup yields CDR1 KGHSH and CDR2 LQKENI. Between the trimmed V and J ends, which lost 4 bases and 3 bases, there was a span of 9 bases. This CDR3 is 13 amino acids long. In DNA form, the CDR3 reads TGTGCCAGCTCACTTGACAGTAAAGAGACCCAGTACTTC. Encoded protein: CASSLDSKETQYF.

The chain carries TRBV27 and TRBJ1-5; TRBD1 aligns across 7 bases. Looked up from germline, CDR1 is MNHEY and CDR2 is SMNVEV (reference sequence). V lost 3 bases and J lost 5; bases outside the gene matches: 7. This CDR3 has 15 amino acids. The CDR3, as DNA: TGTGCCAGCAGTTTCCTCCGGGACAGCGATCAGCCCCAGCATTTT. Translation gives CASSFLRDSDQPQHF.

The chain uses TRBV19 and TRBJ2-1; 14 nucleotides agree with TRBD2. V shed 5 bases, J shed 7 bases, and the junction held 4 bases outside the gene matches. Per germline, CDR1 LNHDA and CDR2 SQIVND (reference sequence). The CDR3 sequence is 15 residues long. The CDR3 reads CASSLGTSGSNEQFF. The CDR3 nucleotides are TGTGCCAGTAGTCTAGGGACTAGCGGGAGTAATGAGCAGTTCTTC.

The J gene is TRBJ1-1, the V gene TRBV6-5; 9 nucleotides match TRBD1. V lost 2 bases, J lost 6 bases, and 4 bases stayed unmatched. The germline V gene has CDR1 MNHEY and CDR2 SVGAGI. This CDR3 spans 14 amino acids. The CDR3 is CASSYARTGAEAFF. CDR3 nucleotides: TGTGCCAGCAGTTACGCCAGGACAGGGGCTGAAGCTTTCTTT.